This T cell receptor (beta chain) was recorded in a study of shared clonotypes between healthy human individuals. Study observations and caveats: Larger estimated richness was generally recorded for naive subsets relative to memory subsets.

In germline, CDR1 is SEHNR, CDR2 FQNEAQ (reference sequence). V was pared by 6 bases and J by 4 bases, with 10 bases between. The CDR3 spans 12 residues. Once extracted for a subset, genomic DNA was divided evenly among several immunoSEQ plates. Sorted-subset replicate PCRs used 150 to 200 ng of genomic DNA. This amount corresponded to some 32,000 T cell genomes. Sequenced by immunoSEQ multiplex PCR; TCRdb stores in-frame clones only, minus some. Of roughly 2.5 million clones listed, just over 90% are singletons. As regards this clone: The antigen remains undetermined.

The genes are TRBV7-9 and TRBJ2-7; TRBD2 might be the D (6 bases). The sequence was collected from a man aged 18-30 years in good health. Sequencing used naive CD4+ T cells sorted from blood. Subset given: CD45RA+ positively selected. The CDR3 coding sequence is TGTGCCAGCAGTACAAGCGGGTACGAGCAGTACTTC. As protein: CASSTSGYEQYF.